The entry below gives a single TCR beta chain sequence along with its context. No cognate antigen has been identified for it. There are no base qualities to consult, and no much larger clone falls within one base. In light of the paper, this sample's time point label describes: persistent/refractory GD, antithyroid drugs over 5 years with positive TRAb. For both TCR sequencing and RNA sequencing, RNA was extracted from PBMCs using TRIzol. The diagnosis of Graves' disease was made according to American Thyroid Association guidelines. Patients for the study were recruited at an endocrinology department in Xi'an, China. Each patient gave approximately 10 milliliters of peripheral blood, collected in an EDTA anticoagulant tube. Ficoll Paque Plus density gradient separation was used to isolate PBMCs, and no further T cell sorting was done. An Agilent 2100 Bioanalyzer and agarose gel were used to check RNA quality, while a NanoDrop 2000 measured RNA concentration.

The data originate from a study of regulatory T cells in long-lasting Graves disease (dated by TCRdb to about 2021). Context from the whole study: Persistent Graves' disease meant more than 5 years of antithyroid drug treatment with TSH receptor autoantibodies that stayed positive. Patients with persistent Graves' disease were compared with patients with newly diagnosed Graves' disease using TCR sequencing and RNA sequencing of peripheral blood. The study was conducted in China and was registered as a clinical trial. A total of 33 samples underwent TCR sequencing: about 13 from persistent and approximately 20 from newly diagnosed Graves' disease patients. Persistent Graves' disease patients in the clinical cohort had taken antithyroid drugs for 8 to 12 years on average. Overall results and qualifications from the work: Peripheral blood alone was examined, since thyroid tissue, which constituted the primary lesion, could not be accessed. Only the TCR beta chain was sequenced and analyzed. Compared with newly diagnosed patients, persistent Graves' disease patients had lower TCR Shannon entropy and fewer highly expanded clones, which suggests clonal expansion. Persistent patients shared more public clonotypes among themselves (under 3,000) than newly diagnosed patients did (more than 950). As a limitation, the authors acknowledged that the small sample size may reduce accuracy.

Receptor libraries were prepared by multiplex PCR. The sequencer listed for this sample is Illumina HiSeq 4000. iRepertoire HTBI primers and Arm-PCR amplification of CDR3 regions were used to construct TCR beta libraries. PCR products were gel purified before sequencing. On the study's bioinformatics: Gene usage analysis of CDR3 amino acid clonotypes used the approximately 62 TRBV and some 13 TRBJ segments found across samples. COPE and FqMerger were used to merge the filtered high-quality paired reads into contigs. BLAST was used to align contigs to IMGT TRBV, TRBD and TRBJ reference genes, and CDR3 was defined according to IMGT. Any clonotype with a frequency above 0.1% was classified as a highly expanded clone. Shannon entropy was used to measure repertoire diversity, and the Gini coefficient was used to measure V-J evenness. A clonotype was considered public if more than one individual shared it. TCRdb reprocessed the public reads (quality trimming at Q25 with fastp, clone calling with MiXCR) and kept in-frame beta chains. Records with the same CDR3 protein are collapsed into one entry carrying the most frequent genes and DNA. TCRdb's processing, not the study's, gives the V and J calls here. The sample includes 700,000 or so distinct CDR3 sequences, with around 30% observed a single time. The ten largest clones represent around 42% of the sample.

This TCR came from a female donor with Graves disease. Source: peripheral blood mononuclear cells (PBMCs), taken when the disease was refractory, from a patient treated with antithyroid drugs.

The nucleotide sequence reads TGTGCCAGTCGCGAACGGCTGGGGCGCAGCAATCAGCCCCAGCATTTT. The encoded protein is CASRERLGRSNQPQHF. This receptor chain uses TRBV19 and TRBJ1-5, with TRBD1 perhaps the D gene, on 5 matching bases. V loses 8 bases of germline sequence and J loses 1 base, and the interval between the two ends is 18 bases. Its CDR3 holds 16 amino acids, cysteine through phenylalanine. The only DNA kept is the CDR3, 48 bases in frame from the first base. Via the germline V gene (reference sequence), CDR1 is LNHDA and CDR2 SQIVND.